This T cell receptor (beta chain) emerged from a study of T-cell reconstitution after alpha-beta-depleted transplantation in children. Broader study findings: Approximately two months post-transplant, alpha-beta T cells reportedly originated from several hundred expanded graft clones.

The authors prepared the TCRbeta library with unique molecular identifiers. In TCRdb, the PCR reads were re-called with MiXCR into one record per CDR3 protein. Of about 830,000 distinct CDR3 sequences listed, 16% are singletons. This CDR3 is 14 amino acids long. Germline assignment: CDR1 MGHRA and CDR2 YSYEKL. With respect to this clonotype: Its antigen is unknown. Germline and junction disagree at one end, which may indicate a read error.

The V call is TRBV4-1, the J call TRBJ2-3; D may be TRBD1 (5 bases). The sample consisted of PBMCs, mostly from graft donor cells, taken 360 days after TCRalphabeta/CD19-depleted stem cell transplant. The receptor was derived from a male patient aged 10-17 years who had a stem cell transplant for acute lymphoblastic leukemia, so the T cells may come from the graft donor. DNA of the CDR3: TGCGCCAGCAGCCTTATTAGAGTGACAGCTACGCAGTATTTT. It codes for CASSLIRVTATQYF.